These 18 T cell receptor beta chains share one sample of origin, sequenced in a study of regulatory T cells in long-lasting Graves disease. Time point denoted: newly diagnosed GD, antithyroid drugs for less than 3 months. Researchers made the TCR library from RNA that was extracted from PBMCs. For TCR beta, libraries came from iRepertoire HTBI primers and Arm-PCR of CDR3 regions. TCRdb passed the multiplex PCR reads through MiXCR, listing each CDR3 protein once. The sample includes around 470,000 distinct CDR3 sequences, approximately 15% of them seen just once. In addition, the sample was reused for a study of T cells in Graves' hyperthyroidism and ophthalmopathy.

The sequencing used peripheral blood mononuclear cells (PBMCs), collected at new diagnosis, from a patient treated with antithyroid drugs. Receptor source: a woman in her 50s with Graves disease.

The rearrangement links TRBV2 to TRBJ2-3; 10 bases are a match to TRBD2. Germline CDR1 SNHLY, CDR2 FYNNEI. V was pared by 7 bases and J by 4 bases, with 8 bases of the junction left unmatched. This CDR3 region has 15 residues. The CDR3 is CASIRAGGPADTQYF. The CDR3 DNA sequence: TGTGCCAGCATTCGAGCGGGGGGGCCTGCAGATACGCAGTATTTT.

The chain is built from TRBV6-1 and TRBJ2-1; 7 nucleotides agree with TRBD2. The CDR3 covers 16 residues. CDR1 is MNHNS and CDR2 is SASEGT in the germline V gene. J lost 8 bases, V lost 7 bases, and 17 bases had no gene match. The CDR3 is CASNSGELLRSDEQFF. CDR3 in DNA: TGTGCCAGCAACAGCGGGGAACTACTCCGGTCCGATGAGCAGTTCTTC.

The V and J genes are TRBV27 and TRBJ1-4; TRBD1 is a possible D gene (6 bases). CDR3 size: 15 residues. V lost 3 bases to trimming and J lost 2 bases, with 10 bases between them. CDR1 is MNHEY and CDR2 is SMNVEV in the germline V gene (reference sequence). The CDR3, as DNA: TGTGCCAGCAGTTTGATGGGGGGCACTAATGAAAAACTGTTTTTT. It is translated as CASSLMGGTNEKLFF.

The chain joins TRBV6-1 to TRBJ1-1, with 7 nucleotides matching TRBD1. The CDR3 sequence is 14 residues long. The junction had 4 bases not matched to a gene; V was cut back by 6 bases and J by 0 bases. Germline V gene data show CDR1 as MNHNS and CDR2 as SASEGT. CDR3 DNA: TGTGCCAGCAGAATGACAGGGATGAACACTGAAGCTTTCTTT. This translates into CASRMTGMNTEAFF.

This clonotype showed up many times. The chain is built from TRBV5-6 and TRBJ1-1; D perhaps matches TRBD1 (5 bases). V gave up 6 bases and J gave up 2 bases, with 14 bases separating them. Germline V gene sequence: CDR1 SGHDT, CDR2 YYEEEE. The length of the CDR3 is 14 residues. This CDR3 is CASTESWGNTEAFF. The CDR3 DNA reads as TGTGCCAGCACCGAGTCTTGGGGCAACACTGAAGCTTTCTTT.

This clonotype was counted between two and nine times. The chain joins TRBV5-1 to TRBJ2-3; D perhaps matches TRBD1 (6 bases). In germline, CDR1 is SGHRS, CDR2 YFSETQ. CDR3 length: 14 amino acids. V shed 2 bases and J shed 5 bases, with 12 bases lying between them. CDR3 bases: TGCGCCAGCAGCTTCTCCGTGGACAGAGATACGCAGTATTTT. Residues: CASSFSVDRDTQYF.

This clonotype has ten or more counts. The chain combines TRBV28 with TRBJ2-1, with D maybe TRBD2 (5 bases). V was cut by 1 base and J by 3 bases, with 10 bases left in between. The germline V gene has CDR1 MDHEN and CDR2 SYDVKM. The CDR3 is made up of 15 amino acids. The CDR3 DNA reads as TGTGCCAGCAGTTTATTGGGAGACCTCTACAATGAGCAGTTCTTC. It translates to CASSLLGDLYNEQFF. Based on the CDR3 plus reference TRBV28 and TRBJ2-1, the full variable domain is DVKVTQSSRYLVKRTGEKVFLECVQDMDHENMFWYRQDPGLGLRLIYFSYDVKMKEKGDIPEGYSVSREKKERFSLILESASTNQTSMYLCASSLLGDLYNEQFFGPGTRLTVL.

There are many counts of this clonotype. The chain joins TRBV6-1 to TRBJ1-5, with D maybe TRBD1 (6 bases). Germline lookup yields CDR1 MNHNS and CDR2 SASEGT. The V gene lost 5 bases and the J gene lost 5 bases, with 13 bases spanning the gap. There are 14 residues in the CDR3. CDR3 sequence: CASSPLQGDQPQHF. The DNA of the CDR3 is TGTGCCAGCAGTCCCCTACAGGGCGATCAGCCCCAGCATTTT.

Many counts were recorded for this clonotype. The CDR3 protein is CAISVQGDMFGEQFF. The CDR3 DNA reads TGTGCCATCAGTGTACAGGGTGATATGTTCGGTGAGCAGTTCTTC. This chain connects TRBV10-3 to TRBJ2-1; a weak D match, TRBD1 (6 bases). The germline V gene has CDR1 ENHRY and CDR2 SYGVKD. The CDR3 is made up of 15 amino acids. V gave up 4 bases and J gave up 9 bases, with 19 bases separating them.

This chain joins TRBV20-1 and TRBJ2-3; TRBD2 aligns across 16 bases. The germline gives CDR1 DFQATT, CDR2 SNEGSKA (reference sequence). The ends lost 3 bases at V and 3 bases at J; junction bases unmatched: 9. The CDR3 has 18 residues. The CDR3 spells CSARGLAGGRPSTDTQYF. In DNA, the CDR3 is TGCAGTGCTAGGGGACTAGCGGGAGGGCGGCCGAGTACAGATACGCAGTATTTT.

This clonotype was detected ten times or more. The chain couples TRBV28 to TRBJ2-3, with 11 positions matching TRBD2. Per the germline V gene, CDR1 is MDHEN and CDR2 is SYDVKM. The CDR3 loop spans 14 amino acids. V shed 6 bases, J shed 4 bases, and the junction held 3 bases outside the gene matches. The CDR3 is CASRLAGAPDTQYF. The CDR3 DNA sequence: TGTGCCAGCAGACTAGCGGGAGCCCCAGATACGCAGTATTTT.

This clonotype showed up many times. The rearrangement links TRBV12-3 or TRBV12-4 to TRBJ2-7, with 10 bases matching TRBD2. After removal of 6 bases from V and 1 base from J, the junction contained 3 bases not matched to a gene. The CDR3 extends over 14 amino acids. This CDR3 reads CASRIAGGSYEQYF. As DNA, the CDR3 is TGTGCCAGCAGGATAGCGGGAGGTTCCTACGAGCAGTACTTC.

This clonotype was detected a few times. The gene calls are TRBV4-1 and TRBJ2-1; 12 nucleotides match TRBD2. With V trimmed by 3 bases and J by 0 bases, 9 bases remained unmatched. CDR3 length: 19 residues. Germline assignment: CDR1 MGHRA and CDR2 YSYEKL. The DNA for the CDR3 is TGCGCCAGCAGCCACTTATGGACTAGCGGGAAGAGCTCCTACAATGAGCAGTTCTTC. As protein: CASSHLWTSGKSSYNEQFF.

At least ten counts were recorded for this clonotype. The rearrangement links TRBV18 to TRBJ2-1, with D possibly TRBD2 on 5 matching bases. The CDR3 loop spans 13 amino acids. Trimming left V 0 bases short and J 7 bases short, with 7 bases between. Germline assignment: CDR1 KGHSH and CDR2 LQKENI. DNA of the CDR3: TGTGCCAGCTCACCACCTAAGCGGAATGAGCAGTTCTTC. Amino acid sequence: CASSPPKRNEQFF. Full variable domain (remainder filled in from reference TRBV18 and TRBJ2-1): NAGVMQNPRHLVRRRGQEARLRCSPMKGHSHVYWYRQLPEEGLKFMVYLQKENIIDESGMPKERFSAEFPKEGPSILRIQQVVRGDSAAYFCASSPPKRNEQFFGPGTRLTVL.

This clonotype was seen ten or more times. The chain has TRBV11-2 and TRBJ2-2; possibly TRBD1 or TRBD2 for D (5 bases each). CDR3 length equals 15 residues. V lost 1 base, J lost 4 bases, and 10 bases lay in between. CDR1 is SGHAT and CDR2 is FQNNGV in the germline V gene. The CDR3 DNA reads TGTGCCAGCAGCTTAGCGCAGGGACGCACCGGGGAGCTGTTTTTT. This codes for CASSLAQGRTGELFF.

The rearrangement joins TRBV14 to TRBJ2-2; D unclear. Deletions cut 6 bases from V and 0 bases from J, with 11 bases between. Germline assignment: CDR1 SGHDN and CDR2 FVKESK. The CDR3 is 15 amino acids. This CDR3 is CASSPTLANTGELFF. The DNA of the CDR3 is TGTGCCAGCAGTCCCACTCTAGCGAACACCGGGGAGCTGTTTTTT.

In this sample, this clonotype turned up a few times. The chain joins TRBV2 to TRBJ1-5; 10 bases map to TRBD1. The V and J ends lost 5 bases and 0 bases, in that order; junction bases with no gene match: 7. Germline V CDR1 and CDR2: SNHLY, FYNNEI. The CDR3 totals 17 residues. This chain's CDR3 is CASSSTGGAYSNQPQHF. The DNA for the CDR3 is TGTGCCAGCAGTTCGACAGGGGGCGCGTATAGCAATCAGCCCCAGCATTTT.

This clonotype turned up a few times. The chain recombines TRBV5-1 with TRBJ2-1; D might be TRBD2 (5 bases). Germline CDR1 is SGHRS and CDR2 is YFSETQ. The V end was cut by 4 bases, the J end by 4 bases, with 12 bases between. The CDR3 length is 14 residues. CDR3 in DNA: TGCGCCAGCAGCCAGACGGACTGGTACAATGAGCAGTTCTTC. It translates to CASSQTDWYNEQFF. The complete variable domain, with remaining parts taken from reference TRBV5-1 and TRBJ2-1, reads KAGVTQTPRYLIKTRGQQVTLSCSPISGHRSVSWYQQTPGQGLQFLFEYFSETQRNKGNFPGRFSGRQFSNSRSEMNVSTLELGDSALYLCASSQTDWYNEQFFGPGTRLTVL.